This T cell receptor (beta chain) emerged from a study of beta chain features in type 1 diabetes. Study at large: In age, gender and cell yields, patients were similar to healthy donors. Study-level results: The study notes PCR might favor shorter templates equally in patients and controls. The study found fewer insertions and more deletions at VDJ junctions in type 1 diabetes patients. Patients showed naive, central memory and Treg TCRB repertoires that appeared more similar than those of healthy donors.

Concerning this clone: The antigen remains undetermined.

The CDR3 spans 14 residues. The junction had 7 bases not matched to a gene; V was cut back by 5 bases and J by 4 bases. From germline, CDR1 is KGHSH and CDR2 LQKENI. cDNA synthesis used the whole RNA isolate, giving expressed TCRB sequences. Profiling relied on immunoSEQ multiplex PCR, and the TCRdb table lists in-frame clones only, not all of them. This sample has about 210,000 clones; roughly a tenth occur once, and the top ten carry over 1%. The rearrangement links TRBV18 to TRBJ2-5, with 7 bases that match TRBD1. The sample consisted of central memory CD4+ T cells from blood. The origin of this receptor is a man aged 18 to 30 in good health. This CDR3 is CASSTTGEAETQYF. The CDR3, as DNA: TGTGCCAGCTCAACCACAGGGGAAGCAGAGACCCAGTACTTC.